This T cell receptor (beta chain) was found in a study of blood T cells in healthy people across ages (dated by TCRdb to between 2015 and 2017). Turning to the overall study: In model experiments, template switching captured roughly one uniquely barcoded TCR beta cDNA molecule for every two T cells. The study measured age-related changes in TCR beta repertoire diversity using deep sequencing normalized with unique cDNA molecular identifiers. Donors were grouped into four age groups: young (average approximately 15 years), middle-aged (39), aged (around 60) and long-lived (about 89). Donors of different ages were randomly distributed across sequencing lanes to avoid experimental bias. Using the same blood draw, the study looked at two additional independent replicas of 1 million unique cDNA reads for two donors, one aged 18 to 29 and the other aged 80 or older. On the study overall, not on this receptor specifically: The CMV infection status of donors was not known, potentially confounding age-related changes in expanded clonotypes. Compared with the aged group, the long-lived group had more naive CD4+ T cells, fewer expanded clones and increased TCR diversity, a pattern suggesting age selection. Observed TCR beta diversity per million T cells fell roughly linearly with age, and a significant reduction was already apparent by age around 40. Because profiling used bulk unsorted PBMCs, naive and antigen-experienced compartments could not be compared conclusively. Estimates of total diversity from one million sequenced T cells were regarded as lower bounds and underestimates. There was a strong correlation between observed TCR beta diversity and the percentage of naive T cells measured by flow cytometry.

Between the V and J ends, shortened by 5 bases and 4 bases respectively, the junction contains 17 bases. Inclusive of the bounding cysteine and phenylalanine, the CDR3 is 14 residues long. Only the CDR3 DNA stays, 42 bases, in frame from base 1. Via the germline V gene (reference sequence), CDR1 is DFQATT and CDR2 SNEGSKA. The roughly 39 donors, aged about 6 to 95 years, were systemically healthy Caucasian individuals from Russia. Roughly 9 milliliters of peripheral blood were drawn from each donor into EDTA-treated Vacutainer tubes. Ficoll-Paque density-gradient centrifugation was used to isolate PBMCs, with at least 7 million per sample. Trizol reagent was used to extract total RNA from the PBMCs, yielding at least 5 micrograms per sample. Naive CD45RAhigh/CD27high T cell percentages were measured by flow cytometry on a PBMC aliquot from every donor. Concerning this clonotype: The target of this receptor is not known. One base away there is no much larger clone; base qualities are not given.

The library relied on 5' RACE. The instrument given in TCRdb is Illumina HiSeq 2500. A second PCR of roughly 6 to 11 cycles was run with a J-beta primer mix and a sample-barcoded 5' primer. Each TCR beta cDNA molecule received a unique molecular identifier from a template-switch 5' adaptor carrying 12 random nucleotides. At least 2.5 million CDR3-containing paired-end reads were obtained from each sample. All of the RNA was converted into first-strand cDNA using the Mint cDNA synthesis kit, with a TRBC-specific oligonucleotide serving as the primer. All cDNA was treated with uracil-DNA glycosylase and then went through a first 18-cycle PCR with the universal primers M1SS and BC2_uni_R. The paper's processing steps were these. Normalization of each sample was performed by random selection of 1 million high-quality reads, each carrying a distinct molecular identifier. Reads with shared molecular identifiers were discarded instead of being binned into consensus sequences. MiTCR, run with a Q25 quality threshold and the strictest error-elimination algorithm, handled CDR3 identification, clonotype clustering and error correction. Lower-bound total TCR beta diversity was estimated with a nonparametric unseen species model using Euler transformation. Through fastp at Q25 and MiXCR, TCRdb rebuilt clones from the public reads, retaining in-frame beta chains. Each entry merges the rows of one CDR3 protein and shows their most common DNA and genes. The V and J calls reflect TCRdb's pipeline rather than the authors' work. Here the sample has about 1.1 million distinct CDR3 sequences; approximately 38% occur a single time. The biggest ten clones account for about an eighth of the sample.

The V and J segments used are TRBV20-1 and TRBJ1-1; TRBD1 is possibly the D segment (6 matching bases). Material for sequencing was blood. The TCR sequence derives from a man aged 18 to 35 in good health. The DNA reads as follows: TGCAGTGCTGAAAACAGGGTCGGAGGCACTGAAGCTTTCTTT. Its product reads: CSAENRVGGTEAFF.